Detailed here is one T cell receptor (beta chain). Its cognate antigen is unknown. J was trimmed by 7 bases and V by 6 bases; bases with no gene match: 6. The CDR3 runs 14 residues. Looked up from germline, CDR1 is KGHSH and CDR2 is LQKENI. This record belongs to a study of Ad26.COV2.S vaccination and SARS-CoV-2 variants. Study background: Once or twice, 56 days apart, Ad26.COV2.S was delivered intramuscularly. Whole-study results and caveats: Those who received the vaccine showed greater spike-specific TCR breadth than those given placebo. An underestimation of total T cell responses may have resulted from the TCR breadth and depth analyses.

The data were produced by immunoSEQ multiplex PCR, yet TCRdb's version contains in-frame clones alone and is incomplete. This table holds around 450,000 clones, 90% found once. Treatment defined: 15 to 20 received Ad26.COV2.S at low or high dose, single or two shots; 5 received placebo; per-sample allocation not given. Following the first vaccine or placebo injection, samples were taken on day 63. Wuhan-strain spike was delivered by a replication-incompetent Ad26 vector. Sequencing used peripheral blood, obtained in a trial of Ad26.COV2.S vaccine versus placebo. The chain uses TRBV18 and TRBJ1-6, with 7 bases aligning to TRBD1. This TCR came from a person between 18 and 60 years old who received the Ad26.COV2.S COVID-19 vaccine or a placebo. DNA of the CDR3: TGTGCCAGCTCCCCGGGACAGATAAATTCACCCCTCCACTTT. It codes for CASSPGQINSPLHF.